Presented here are 20 T cell receptor beta chains from one specimen sequenced in a study of T cell responses to AZD1222 COVID-19 vaccine. Using immunoSEQ multiplex PCR, the repertoire was profiled, and TCRdb retains in-frame clones only, with some absent. Here the sample spans about 120,000 clones, about nine tenths being singletons. The sequenced sample was peripheral blood, obtained on day 0 of AZD1222 vaccination. All receptors derive from an adult in good health.

The chain couples TRBV5-1 to TRBJ1-6; D remains ambiguous. The CDR3 has 14 amino acids. Germline V gene sequence: CDR1 SGHRS, CDR2 YFSETQ. V lost 0 bases and J lost 8, with 9 bases in between. The CDR3 loop reads CASSLEVLDSPLHF. In DNA, the CDR3 is TGCGCCAGCAGCTTGGAGGTGTTGGATTCACCCCTCCACTTT.

The rearrangement joins TRBV7-3 to TRBJ2-1; D unresolved. This CDR3 region has 14 residues. Deletions cut 1 base from V and 8 bases from J, with 12 bases between. Per the germline V gene, CDR1 is SGHTA and CDR2 is FQGTGA. In DNA, the CDR3 is TGTGCCAGCAGCTTAATATCTAGTCAGCATGAGCAGTTCTTC. It codes for CASSLISSQHEQFF. The full variable domain, completed using reference TRBV7-3 and TRBJ2-1, is GAGVSQTPSNKVTEKGKYVELRCDPISGHTALYWYRQSLGQGPEFLIYFQGTGAADDSGLPNDRFFAVRPEGSVSTLKIQRTERGDSAVYLCASSLISSQHEQFFGPGTRLTVL.

This rearrangement joins TRBV7-6 to TRBJ2-3; 16 positions agree with TRBD2. The germline V gene has CDR1 SGHVS and CDR2 FNYEAQ. The CDR3 consists of 18 residues. Trimming took 5 bases from V and 1 from J; bases not matched to a gene: 6. The CDR3 bases are TGTGCCAGCAGCCGGGGGACTAGCGGGAGGGTTCGCACAGATACGCAGTATTTT. Its translation is CASSRGTSGRVRTDTQYF. Full variable domain (missing parts from reference TRBV7-6 and TRBJ2-3): GAGVSQSPRYKVTKRGQDVALRCDPISGHVSLYWYRQALGQGPEFLTYFNYEAQQDKSGLPNDRFSAERPEGSISTLTIQRTEQRDSAMYRCASSRGTSGRVRTDTQYFGPGTRLTVL.

CDR3: CASSLGGSGGYNEQFF. The CDR3 region has the DNA TGTGCCAGCAGCTTAGGTGGTAGCGGAGGTTACAATGAGCAGTTCTTC. This sequence joins TRBV7-8 and TRBJ2-1, with D possibly matching TRBD2 (6 bases). With 1 base removed from V and 4 bases from J, the gap between germline ends came to 14 bases. The length of the CDR3 is 16 residues. Germline CDR1 SGHVS, CDR2 FQNEAQ.

V gene TRBV19 combines with J gene TRBJ1-5, with 11 bases that match TRBD1. The CDR3 is 15 residues long. With 7 bases clipped from V and 4 bases from J, the junction kept 6 bases outside the gene matches. Germline V lookup: CDR1 LNHDA, CDR2 SQIVND (reference sequence). The CDR3 loop is CASTRGQGANQPQHF. In DNA form, the CDR3 reads TGTGCCAGTACCAGAGGACAGGGGGCAAATCAGCCCCAGCATTTT.

This chain uses TRBV7-9 with TRBJ1-4; 8 bases match TRBD1. The CDR3 sequence is 14 residues long. The J segment lost 7 bases and the V segment lost 5 bases, leaving 6 bases of the junction unmatched. Germline lookup yields CDR1 SEHNR and CDR2 FQNEAQ (reference sequence). The DNA of the CDR3 is TGTGCCAGCAGCCGAGGACAGGGTGGTGAAAAACTGTTTTTT. Translated, it gives CASSRGQGGEKLFF.

The rearrangement links TRBV3-1 (or the pseudogene TRBV3-2) to TRBJ2-2; D remains ambiguous. The germline V gene encodes CDR1 LGHDT and CDR2 YNNKEL (reference sequence). The V and J ends lost 8 bases and 8 bases respectively, with 9 bases between them. The CDR3 has 11 residues. The CDR3 bases are TGTGCCAGCCAGGACGTTGGGGAGCTGTTTTTT. Its protein is CASQDVGELFF.

A few counts support this clone. The rearrangement uses TRBV5-1 and TRBJ1-2; 11 bases fit TRBD1. The CDR3 length is 14 residues. The germline V gene encodes CDR1 SGHRS and CDR2 YFSETQ. J was trimmed by 7 bases and V by 4 bases; bases with no gene match: 6. The CDR3 region has the DNA TGCGCCAGCAGCCCCGGACAGGGGGCGGTTGGCTACACCTTC. Its translation: CASSPGQGAVGYTF.

The V gene is TRBV7-6, the J gene TRBJ2-7, with D perhaps matching TRBD2 (6 bases). Germline V CDR1 and CDR2: SGHVS, FNYEAQ. The CDR3 contains 16 residues. Between the trimmed V and J ends, which lost 5 bases and 3 bases, there was a span of 20 bases. The CDR3 here is CASSPLSGRGRYEQYF. CDR3 DNA sequence: TGTGCCAGCAGCCCCCTCAGTGGGCGGGGCCGCTACGAGCAGTACTTC.

This sequence joins TRBV2 and TRBJ1-4, with D possibly being TRBD1 (5 bases). With 7 bases removed from V and 4 bases from J, the gap between germline ends came to 16 bases. The germline V gene encodes CDR1 SNHLY and CDR2 FYNNEI. This CDR3 spans 15 amino acids. The CDR3 region is CASTMPGRLNEKLFF. CDR3 DNA sequence: TGTGCCAGCACTATGCCGGGACGGCTTAATGAAAAACTGTTTTTT. Complete variable domain (other parts from reference TRBV2 and TRBJ1-4): EPEVTQTPSHQVTQMGQEVILRCVPISNHLYFYWYRQILGQKVEFLVSFYNNEISEKSEIFDDQFSVERPDGSNFTLKIRSTKLEDSAMYFCASTMPGRLNEKLFFGSGTQLSVL.

Turning to this clone: The CDR3 carries no conserved terminal phenylalanine or tryptophan, so it likely arises from a read error. Because the CDR3's place on the DNA is in doubt, the DNA is left out and the CDR3 is given as listed by TCRdb. This sequence joins TRBV28 and TRBJ1-3; TRBD1 is the table's D call, not checked against the DNA. Germline V CDR1 and CDR2: MDHEN, SYDVKM. The CDR3 sequence runs 10 residues, both termini included. CDR3 residues: CASSLMGRYL.

This clone was seen more than once but under ten times. This chain connects TRBV27 to TRBJ1-2; 9 bases align to TRBD1. Unmatched junction bases numbered 15, after V lost 6 bases and J lost 7 bases. The CDR3 loop spans 16 amino acids. Germline V lookup: CDR1 MNHEY, CDR2 SMNVEV (reference sequence). DNA of the CDR3: TGTGCCAGCAGCCTAAATGCGGGACAGGGCAGGAGTGGCTACACCTTC. It specifies CASSLNAGQGRSGYTF.

V gene TRBV7-8 combines with J gene TRBJ1-5, with 7 bases identical to TRBD1. With V trimmed by 6 bases and J by 7 bases, 9 bases remained unmatched. CDR3 length: 14 amino acids. CDR1 is SGHVS and CDR2 is FQNEAQ in the germline V gene. This CDR3 is CASRRTGGSQPQHF. For the CDR3, the DNA is TGTGCCAGCAGACGGACAGGAGGGAGCCAGCCCCAGCATTTT.

The chain joins TRBV10-3 to TRBJ1-4, with D unresolved. CDR1 and CDR2 (germline): ENHRY, SYGVKD. Trimming removed 4 bases at V and 3 bases at J, with 9 bases between. The CDR3 loop spans 14 amino acids. The CDR3 DNA sequence: TGTGCCATCAGTGTGACCGGGGCTAATGAAAAACTGTTTTTT. Translating it yields CAISVTGANEKLFF.

The CDR3 region is CASSLGQGGFEQFF. CDR3 sequence (DNA): TGTGCCAGCAGTCTGGGACAGGGGGGGTTTGAGCAGTTCTTC. J is TRBJ2-1 and V is TRBV6-5; 11 positions agree with TRBD1. The CDR3 is 14 amino acids. Unmatched junction bases numbered 6, after V lost 5 bases and J lost 9 bases. The V gene's germline CDR1 is MNHEY and CDR2 SVGAGI.

This clone was counted a single time. This chain connects TRBV12-2 to TRBJ2-3; the table's D call of TRBD1 was not tested on the DNA. TRBV12-2 is described as a pseudogene. The CDR3 loop spans 15 amino acids. CDR3 DNA sequence: TGTGCAAGTCGTCGCAGGGTGTGGTTCACAGATACGCAGTATTTT. As protein: CASRRRVWFTDTQYF.

The chain carries TRBV14 and TRBJ2-7; 7 nucleotides line up with TRBD1. CDR1 SGHDN and CDR2 FVKESK come from the germline V gene. Trimming at V came to 3 bases and at J to 4 bases, leaving 6 bases not matched to a gene. CDR3 length equals 14 residues. CDR3 residues: CASSHPTGTYEQYF. The CDR3 nucleotides are TGTGCCAGCAGCCACCCGACAGGGACATACGAGCAGTACTTC. Complete variable domain (other parts from reference TRBV14 and TRBJ2-7): EAGVTQFPSHSVIEKGQTVTLRCDPISGHDNLYWYRRVMGKEIKFLLHFVKESKQDESGMPNNRFLAERTGGTYSTLKVQPAELEDSGVYFCASSHPTGTYEQYFGPGTRLTVT.

The chain has TRBV27 and TRBJ2-7; no reliable D call. The CDR3 consists of 13 residues. The germline CDR1 and CDR2 sequences are MNHEY and SMNVEV (reference sequence). The V gene lost 6 bases and the J gene lost 7 bases, with 16 bases spanning the gap. The CDR3 DNA follows: TGTGCCAGCAGCCGGATTTCTGGGCAGGAGCAGTACTTC. Protein sequence: CASSRISGQEQYF.

The chain employs TRBV7-3 and TRBJ1-2; D uncertain. Trimming cost V 4 bases and J 6 bases, with 24 bases left between them. Germline-derived CDR1 and CDR2 are SGHTA and FQGTGA. This CDR3 spans 17 amino acids. The CDR3 DNA follows: TGTGCCAGCAGCTCCGAGATGGTCTTGCGGCATAGCCATGGCTACACCTTC. Amino acid sequence: CASSSEMVLRHSHGYTF.

CDR3 region: CASSLGLGTNQPQHF. The CDR3 DNA reads as TGTGCCAGCAGTTTGGGTTTGGGGACCAATCAGCCCCAGCATTTT. V is TRBV28 and J is TRBJ1-5, with TRBD1 as a possible D gene (5 bases). Trimming took 3 bases from V and 3 from J, leaving 12 bases between them. Germline V gene data show CDR1 as MDHEN and CDR2 as SYDVKM. The CDR3 sequence is 15 residues long.